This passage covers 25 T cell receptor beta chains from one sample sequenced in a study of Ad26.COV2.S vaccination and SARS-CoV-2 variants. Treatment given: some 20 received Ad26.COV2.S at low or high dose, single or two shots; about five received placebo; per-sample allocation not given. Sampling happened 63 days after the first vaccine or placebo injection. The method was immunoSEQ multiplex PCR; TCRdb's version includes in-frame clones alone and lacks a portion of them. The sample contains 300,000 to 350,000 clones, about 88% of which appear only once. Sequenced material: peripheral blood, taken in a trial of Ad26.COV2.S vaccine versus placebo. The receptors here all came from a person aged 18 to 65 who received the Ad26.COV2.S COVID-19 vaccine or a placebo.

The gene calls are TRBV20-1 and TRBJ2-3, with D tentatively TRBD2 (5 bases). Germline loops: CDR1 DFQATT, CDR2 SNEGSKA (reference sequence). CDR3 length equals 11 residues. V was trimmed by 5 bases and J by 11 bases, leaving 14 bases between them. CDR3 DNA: TGCAGTGCTCCAGACCCCGGAGGGCAGTATTTT. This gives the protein CSAPDPGGQYF.

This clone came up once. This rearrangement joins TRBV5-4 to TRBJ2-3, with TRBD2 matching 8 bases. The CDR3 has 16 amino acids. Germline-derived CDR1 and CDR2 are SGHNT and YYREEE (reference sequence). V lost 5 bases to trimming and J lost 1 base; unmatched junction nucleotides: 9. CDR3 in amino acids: CASRQAAGGRTDTQYF. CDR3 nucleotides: TGTGCCAGCAGACAAGCCGCGGGGGGCCGCACAGATACGCAGTATTTT.

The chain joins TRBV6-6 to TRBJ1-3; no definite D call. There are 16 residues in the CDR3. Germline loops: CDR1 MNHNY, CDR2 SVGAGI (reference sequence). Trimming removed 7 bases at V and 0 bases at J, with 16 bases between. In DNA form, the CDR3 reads TGTGCCAGCAAAAGGTTGGACGGCGGCTCTGGAAACACCATATATTTT. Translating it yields CASKRLDGGSGNTIYF.

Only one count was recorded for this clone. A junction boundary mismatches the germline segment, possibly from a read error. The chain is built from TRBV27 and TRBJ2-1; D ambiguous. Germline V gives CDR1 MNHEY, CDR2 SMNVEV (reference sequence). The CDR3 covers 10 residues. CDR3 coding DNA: TGCGCCCCCCTACCCAATGAGCAGTTCTTC. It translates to CAPLPNEQFF.

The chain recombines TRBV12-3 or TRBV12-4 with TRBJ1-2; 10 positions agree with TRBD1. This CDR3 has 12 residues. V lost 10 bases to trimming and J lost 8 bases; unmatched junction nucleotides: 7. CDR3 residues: CAIETGGFGYTF. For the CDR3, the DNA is TGTGCCATAGAGACAGGGGGCTTCGGCTACACCTTC.

The CDR3 loop reads CASSLNANTEAFF. The CDR3 DNA follows: TGTGCCAGCAGCTTAAACGCAAATACTGAAGCTTTCTTT. The chain uses TRBV7-3 and TRBJ1-1; D is unresolved. Germline CDR1 and CDR2: SGHTA and FQGTGA. Trimming shortened V by 1 base and J by 5 bases, and 8 bases separated the two germline ends. The CDR3 contains 13 residues.

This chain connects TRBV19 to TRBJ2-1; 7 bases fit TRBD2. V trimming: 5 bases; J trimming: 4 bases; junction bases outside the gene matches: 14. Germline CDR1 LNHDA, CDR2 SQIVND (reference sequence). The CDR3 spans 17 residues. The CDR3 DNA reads TGTGCCAGTAGTCCGGGGGGAGCCAAAAAAAAATACAATGAGCAGTTCTTC. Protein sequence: CASSPGGAKKKYNEQFF. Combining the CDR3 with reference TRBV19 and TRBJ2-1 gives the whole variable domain DGGITQSPKYLFRKEGQNVTLSCEQNLNHDAMYWYRQDPGQGLRLIYYSQIVNDFQKGDIAEGYSVSREKKESFPLTVTSAQKNPTAFYLCASSPGGAKKKYNEQFFGPGTRLTVL.

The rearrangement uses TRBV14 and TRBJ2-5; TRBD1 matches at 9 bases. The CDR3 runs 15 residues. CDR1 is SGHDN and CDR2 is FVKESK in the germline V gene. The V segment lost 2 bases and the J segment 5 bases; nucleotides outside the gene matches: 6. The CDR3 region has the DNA TGTGCCAGCAGCCAATCGGGACAGGGTTCTGAGACCCAGTACTTC. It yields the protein CASSQSGQGSETQYF.

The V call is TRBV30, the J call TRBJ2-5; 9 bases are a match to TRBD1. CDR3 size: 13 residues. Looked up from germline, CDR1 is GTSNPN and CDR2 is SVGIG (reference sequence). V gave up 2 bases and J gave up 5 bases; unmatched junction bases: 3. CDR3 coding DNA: TGTGCCTGGAGTAAAGACAGGGGGGAGACCCAGTACTTC. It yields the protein CAWSKDRGETQYF. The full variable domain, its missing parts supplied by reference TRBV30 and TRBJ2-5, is SQTIHQWPATLVQPVGSPLSLECTVEGTSNPNLYWYRQAAGRGLQLLFYSVGIGQISSEVPQNLSASRPQDRQFILSSKKLLLSDSGFYLCAWSKDRGETQYFGPGTRLLVL.

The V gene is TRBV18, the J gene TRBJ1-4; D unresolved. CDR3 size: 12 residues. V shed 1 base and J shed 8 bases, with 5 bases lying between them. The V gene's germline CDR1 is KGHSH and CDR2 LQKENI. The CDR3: CASSPLAEKLFF. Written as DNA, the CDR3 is TGTGCCAGCTCACCACTGGCCGAAAAACTGTTTTTT.

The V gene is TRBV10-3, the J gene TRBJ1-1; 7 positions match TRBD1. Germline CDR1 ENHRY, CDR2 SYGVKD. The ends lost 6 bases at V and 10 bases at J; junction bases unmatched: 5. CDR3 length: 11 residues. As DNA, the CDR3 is TGTGCCATCAGCGACAGGGAGATAGCTTTCTTT. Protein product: CAISDREIAFF.

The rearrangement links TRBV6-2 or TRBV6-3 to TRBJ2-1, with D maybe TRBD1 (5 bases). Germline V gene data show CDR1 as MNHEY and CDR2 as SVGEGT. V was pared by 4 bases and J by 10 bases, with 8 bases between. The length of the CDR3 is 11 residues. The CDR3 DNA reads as TGTGCCAGCAGTTTTGGGGCAGAGCAGTTCTTC. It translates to CASSFGAEQFF.

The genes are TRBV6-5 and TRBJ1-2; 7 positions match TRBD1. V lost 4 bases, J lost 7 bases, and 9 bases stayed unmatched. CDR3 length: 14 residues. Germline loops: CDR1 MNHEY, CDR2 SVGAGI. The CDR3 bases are TGTGCCAGCAGTTCCCCCGACAGGGATGGTGGCTACACCTTC. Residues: CASSSPDRDGGYTF.

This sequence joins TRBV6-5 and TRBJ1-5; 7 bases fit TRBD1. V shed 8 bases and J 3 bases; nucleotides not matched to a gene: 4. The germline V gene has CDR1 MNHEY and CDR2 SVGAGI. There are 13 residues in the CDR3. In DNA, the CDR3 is TGTGCCAGCCAGGGACAGTTCAATCAGCCCCAGCATTTT. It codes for CASQGQFNQPQHF.

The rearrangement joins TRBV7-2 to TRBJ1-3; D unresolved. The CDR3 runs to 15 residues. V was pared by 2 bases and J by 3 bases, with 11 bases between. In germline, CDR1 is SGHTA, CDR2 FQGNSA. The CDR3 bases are TGTGCCAGCAGCTTAAAAGGTTCAGATGGAAACACCATATATTTT. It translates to CASSLKGSDGNTIYF.

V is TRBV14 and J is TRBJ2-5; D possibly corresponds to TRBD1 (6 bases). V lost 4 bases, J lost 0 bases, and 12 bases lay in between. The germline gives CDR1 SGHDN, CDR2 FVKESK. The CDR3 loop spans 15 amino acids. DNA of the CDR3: TGTGCCAGCAGCCCCCGGGACACACACCAAGAGACCCAGTACTTC. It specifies CASSPRDTHQETQYF.

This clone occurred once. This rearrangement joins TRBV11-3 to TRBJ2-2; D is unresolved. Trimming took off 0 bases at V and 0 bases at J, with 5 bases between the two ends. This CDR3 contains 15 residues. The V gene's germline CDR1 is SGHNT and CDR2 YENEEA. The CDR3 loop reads CASSLDCANTGELFF. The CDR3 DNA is TGTGCCAGCAGCTTAGACTGCGCGAACACCGGGGAGCTGTTTTTT.

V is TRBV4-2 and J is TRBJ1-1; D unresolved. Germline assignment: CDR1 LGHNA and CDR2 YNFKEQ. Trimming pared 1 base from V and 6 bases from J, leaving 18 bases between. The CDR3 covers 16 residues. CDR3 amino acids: CASSQGVGWGSAEAFF. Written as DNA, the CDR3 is TGTGCCAGCAGCCAAGGGGTCGGGTGGGGTTCGGCTGAAGCTTTCTTT.

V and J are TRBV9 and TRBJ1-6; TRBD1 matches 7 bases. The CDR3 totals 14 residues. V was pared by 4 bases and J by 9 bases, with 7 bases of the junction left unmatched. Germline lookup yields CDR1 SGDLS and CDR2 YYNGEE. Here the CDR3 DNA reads TGTGCCAGCAGCCTGGGACAGATAGGTTCACCCCTCCACTTT. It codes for CASSLGQIGSPLHF.

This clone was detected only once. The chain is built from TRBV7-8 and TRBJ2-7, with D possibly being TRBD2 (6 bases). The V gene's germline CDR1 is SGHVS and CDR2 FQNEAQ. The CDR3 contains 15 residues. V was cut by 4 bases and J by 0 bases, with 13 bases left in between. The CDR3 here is CASSYTSSGSYEQYF. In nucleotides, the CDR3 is TGTGCCAGCAGCTATACTAGCTCCGGCTCCTACGAGCAGTACTTC.

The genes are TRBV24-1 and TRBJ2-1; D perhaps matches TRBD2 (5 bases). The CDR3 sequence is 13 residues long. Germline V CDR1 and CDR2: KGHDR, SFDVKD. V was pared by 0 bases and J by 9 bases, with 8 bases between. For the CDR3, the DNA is TGTGCCACCAGTGATTTGTCACGGGGTGAGCAGTTCTTC. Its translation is CATSDLSRGEQFF.

CDR3 amino acids: CASSKPGQGDWVNTEAFF. The CDR3 DNA reads TGTGCCAGCAGCAAACCGGGACAGGGGGACTGGGTGAACACTGAAGCTTTCTTT. The V call is TRBV21-1, the J call TRBJ1-1; the table calls TRBD1, which could not be checked here. TRBV21-1 is listed as a pseudogene. The CDR3 is 18 residues long.

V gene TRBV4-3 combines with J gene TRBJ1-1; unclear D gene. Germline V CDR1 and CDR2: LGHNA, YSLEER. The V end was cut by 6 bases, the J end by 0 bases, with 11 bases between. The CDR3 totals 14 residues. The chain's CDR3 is CASSGLDLNTEAFF. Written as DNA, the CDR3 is TGCGCCAGCAGTGGTTTGGACTTGAACACTGAAGCTTTCTTT.

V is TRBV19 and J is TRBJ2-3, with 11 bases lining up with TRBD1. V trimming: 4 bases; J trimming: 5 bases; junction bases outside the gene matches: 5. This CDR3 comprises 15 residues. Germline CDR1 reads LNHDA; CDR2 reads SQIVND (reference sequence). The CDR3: CASSTGTGGGDTQYF. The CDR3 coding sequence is TGTGCCAGTAGTACCGGGACAGGGGGTGGAGATACGCAGTATTTT. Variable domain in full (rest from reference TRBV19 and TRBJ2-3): DGGITQSPKYLFRKEGQNVTLSCEQNLNHDAMYWYRQDPGQGLRLIYYSQIVNDFQKGDIAEGYSVSREKKESFPLTVTSAQKNPTAFYLCASSTGTGGGDTQYFGPGTRLTVL.

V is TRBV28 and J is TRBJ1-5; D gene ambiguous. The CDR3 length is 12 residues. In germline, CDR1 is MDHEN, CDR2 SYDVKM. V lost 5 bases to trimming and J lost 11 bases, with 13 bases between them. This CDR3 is CASSRNLMAQHF. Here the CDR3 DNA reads TGTGCCAGCAGTCGTAACTTGATGGCCCAGCATTTT.